The present T cell receptor (beta chain) was sequenced within a study of regulatory T cells in long-lasting Graves disease. Time point of the sample: newly diagnosed GD, antithyroid drugs for less than 3 months. The authors made the TCR library using RNA they extracted from PBMCs. This clonotype was found many times. Investigators prepared the TCR beta libraries by applying iRepertoire HTBI primers and Arm-PCR of CDR3 regions. One entry per CDR3 protein results from TCRdb running MiXCR on the multiplex PCR reads. The table shows roughly 400,000 distinct CDR3 sequences, with roughly 15% occurring only once. These data were also filed under a second study, of T cells in Graves' hyperthyroidism and ophthalmopathy.

The source is a woman in her late teens or twenties with Graves disease. The sample in question was peripheral blood mononuclear cells (PBMCs), obtained at new diagnosis, from a patient treated with antithyroid drugs.

CDR3 amino acids: CASTFGDRANQPQHF. Written as DNA, the CDR3 is TGTGCCAGCACCTTTGGGGACAGGGCCAATCAGCCCCAGCATTTT. The chain employs TRBV12-3 or TRBV12-4 and TRBJ1-5, with TRBD1 matching over 9 bases. V dropped 7 bases and J dropped 3; count of bases not matched to a gene: 7. This CDR3 region has 15 residues.